A single sample gave rise to the 29 T cell receptor beta chains below, sequenced in a study of STAT5B mutations in CD4+ large granular lymphocyte leukemia. The protocol was immunoSEQ multiplex PCR, while the TCRdb copy is restricted to in-frame clones and leaves out a portion. The sample comprises around 30,000 clones, roughly 82% of which are singletons, and around 2.1% rests with the top ten. Sequenced material: CD4+ T cells from blood buffy coats. These receptors all stem from a human donor in good health.

For the CDR3, the DNA is TGTGCCAGCAGTGAAGCGCTTATGGGACACCAAAACACTGAAGCTTTCTTT. Protein product: CASSEALMGHQNTEAFF. V and J are TRBV2 and TRBJ1-1; D perhaps matches TRBD1 (6 bases). The CDR3 runs 17 residues. Germline CDR1 is SNHLY and CDR2 is FYNNEI. The ends were cut back, 0 bases at V and 2 bases at J, with 16 bases in the middle.

This chain's CDR3 is CASSLDSNQETQYF. The CDR3 nucleotides read TGTGCCAGCAGCTTGGATTCAAACCAAGAGACCCAGTACTTC. The chain is built from TRBV5-4 and TRBJ2-5; D call uncertain. V was clipped by 0 bases and J by 0 bases, with 6 bases between them. The CDR3 has 14 residues. Germline V CDR1 and CDR2: SGHNT, YYREEE (reference sequence). The whole variable domain, remainder taken from reference TRBV5-4 and TRBJ2-5, is ETGVTQSPTHLIKTRGQQVTLRCSSQSGHNTVSWYQQALGQGPQFIFQYYREEENGRGNFPPRFSGLQFPNYSSELNVNALELDDSALYLCASSLDSNQETQYFGPGTRLLVL.

The chain joins TRBV6-6 to TRBJ1-1, with D perhaps matching TRBD1 (6 bases). The CDR3 has 14 residues. Germline CDR1 and CDR2: MNHNY and SVGAGI (reference sequence). V dropped 6 bases and J dropped 0 bases, with 11 bases sitting between them. The CDR3, as DNA: TGTGCCAGCAGAATCGGACAGTTGAACACTGAAGCTTTCTTT. Its protein is CASRIGQLNTEAFF.

The chain is built from TRBV5-6 and TRBJ2-5; possible D gene TRBD1, 7 bases. The end of the DNA fits TRBJ2-7 better, so the J call may be wrong. The CDR3 contains 13 residues. CDR1 is SGHDT and CDR2 is YYEEEE in the germline V gene. CDR3 DNA sequence: TGTGCCAGCAGCTCGACAGGGACTGGCGAGCAGTACTTC. Translated: CASSSTGTGEQYF.

The chain recombines TRBV5-6 with TRBJ1-6; the D gene is possibly TRBD1 (6 bases). CDR1 is SGHDT, CDR2 YYEEEE, per germline. The germline V and J ends were trimmed by 0 bases and 9 bases, with 10 bases remaining between them. This CDR3 is 14 amino acids long. Here the CDR3 DNA reads TGTGCCAGCAGCTTGGACAGGGTTCCTTCACCCCTCCACTTT. Translating gives CASSLDRVPSPLHF.

The chain couples TRBV2 to TRBJ2-1; D perhaps matches TRBD1 (5 bases). Germline V gene sequence: CDR1 SNHLY, CDR2 FYNNEI. The V and J ends lost 6 bases and 5 bases respectively, with 11 bases between them. CDR3 length: 13 residues. The CDR3: CASSLTVHNEQFF. CDR3 in DNA: TGTGCCAGCAGCTTGACAGTCCACAATGAGCAGTTCTTC.

This clone was seen only once. This chain joins TRBV18 and TRBJ2-3; D gene unclear. The CDR3 loop spans 10 amino acids. The germline CDR1 and CDR2 sequences are KGHSH and LQKENI. The V end lost 4 bases, the J end lost 14 bases, and 10 bases lay between the germline ends. The CDR3 DNA sequence: TGTGCCAGCTCACTGGGTATCGCGTATTTT. It encodes CASSLGIAYF. The entire variable domain, with the rest obtained from reference TRBV18 and TRBJ2-3, is as follows: NAGVMQNPRHLVRRRGQEARLRCSPMKGHSHVYWYRQLPEEGLKFMVYLQKENIIDESGMPKERFSAEFPKEGPSILRIQQVVRGDSAAYFCASSLGIAYFGPGTRLTVL.

The V gene is TRBV18, the J gene TRBJ1-5; no firm D call. V gave up 6 bases and J gave up 1 base, with 22 bases separating them. The CDR3 contains 18 residues. Germline V gene data show CDR1 as KGHSH and CDR2 as LQKENI. CDR3 sequence: CASSPSVGRGRSNQPQHF. CDR3 in DNA: TGTGCCAGCTCGCCGTCCGTAGGGAGAGGACGGAGCAATCAGCCCCAGCATTTT.

This chain uses TRBV4-1 with TRBJ2-5; D uncertain. Trimming removed 1 base from V and 2 bases from J, with 14 bases in between. Germline V gives CDR1 MGHRA, CDR2 YSYEKL. The CDR3 extends over 16 amino acids. CDR3 sequence (DNA): TGCGCCAGCAGCCAAGGGACGGCACGTTATCAAGAGACCCAGTACTTC. Translated, it gives CASSQGTARYQETQYF.

This clone was detected only a few times. J is TRBJ2-7 and V is TRBV2, with D perhaps being TRBD1 or TRBD2 (6 bases each). Germline V gene lookup returns CDR1 SNHLY and CDR2 FYNNEI. The CDR3 is 12 amino acids. Trimming cost V 6 bases and J 2 bases, with 8 bases left between them. The CDR3 DNA is TGTGCCAGCAGCGGGGGCGCCTACGAGCAGTACTTC. This codes for CASSGGAYEQYF.

V gene TRBV20-1 combines with J gene TRBJ2-7; D gene unclear. This CDR3 contains 10 residues. Germline V gene sequence: CDR1 DFQATT, CDR2 SNEGSKA (reference sequence). Trimming left V 5 bases short and J 3 bases short, with 5 bases between. The chain's CDR3 is CSAWDYEQYF. The DNA for the CDR3 is TGCAGTGCTTGGGACTACGAGCAGTACTTC.

This clone was detected only once. V usage is TRBV7-8 and J usage is TRBJ2-1, with 7 bases identical to TRBD2. Germline CDR1 SGHVS, CDR2 FQNEAQ. The ends lost 2 bases at V and 9 bases at J; junction bases unmatched: 4. CDR3 size: 13 residues. The CDR3 loop is CASSLSREGEQFF. The CDR3 DNA reads TGTGCCAGCAGCTTAAGCAGGGAGGGTGAGCAGTTCTTC.

The J gene is TRBJ1-1, the V gene TRBV4-1; 7 bases are a match to TRBD1. Germline CDR1 reads MGHRA; CDR2 reads YSYEKL. This CDR3 is built from 14 residues. V shed 1 base and J 10 bases; nucleotides not matched to a gene: 9. The CDR3 loop reads CASSQGQGRRTAFF. The CDR3 DNA reads as TGCGCCAGCAGCCAAGGACAGGGTCGGCGGACAGCTTTCTTT.

The chain joins TRBV29-1 to TRBJ2-1; TRBD2 matches at 9 bases. This CDR3 spans 14 amino acids. Trimming took 3 bases from V and 7 from J; bases not matched to a gene: 7. Looked up from germline, CDR1 is SQVTM and CDR2 is ANQGSEA. The CDR3 protein is CSVEELAGRNEQFF. CDR3 nucleotides: TGCAGCGTTGAGGAGCTAGCGGGGAGGAATGAGCAGTTCTTC.

V usage is TRBV5-6 and J usage is TRBJ2-7, with 12 positions matching TRBD1. The trim removed 1 base at V and 7 bases at J, leaving 6 bases unmatched. The germline V gene encodes CDR1 SGHDT and CDR2 YYEEEE. The CDR3 spans 15 residues. CDR3 coding DNA: TGTGCCAGCAGCTTGTGGGGACAGGGGGCCCGTGAGCAGTACTTC. Translating gives CASSLWGQGAREQYF. The complete variable domain, with remaining parts taken from reference TRBV5-6 and TRBJ2-7, reads DAGVTQSPTHLIKTRGQQVTLRCSPKSGHDTVSWYQQALGQGPQFIFQYYEEEERQRGNFPDRFSGHQFPNYSSELNVNALLLGDSALYLCASSLWGQGAREQYFGPGTRLTVT.

This chain connects TRBV9 to TRBJ1-3; 7 nucleotides agree with TRBD1. CDR1 SGDLS and CDR2 YYNGEE come from the germline V gene. The CDR3 is 14 residues long. J was trimmed by 4 bases and V by 0 bases; bases with no gene match: 1. CDR3 amino acids: CASSVATGGNTIYF. The DNA for the CDR3 is TGTGCCAGCAGCGTAGCGACAGGGGGAAACACCATATATTTT. Full variable domain (remainder filled in from reference TRBV9 and TRBJ1-3): DSGVTQTPKHLITATGQRVTLRCSPRSGDLSVYWYQQSLDQGLQFLIQYYNGEERAKGNILERFSAQQFPDLHSELNLSSLELGDSALYFCASSVATGGNTIYFGEGSWLTVV.

This chain connects TRBV18 to TRBJ1-6; 8 bases are shared with TRBD1. Per germline, CDR1 KGHSH and CDR2 LQKENI. V trimming: 1 base; J trimming: 8 bases; junction bases outside the gene matches: 4. The CDR3 is 15 amino acids. As DNA, the CDR3 is TGTGCCAGCTCACCACTGCAGGGGGCCGATTCACCCCTCCACTTT. Amino acid sequence: CASSPLQGADSPLHF.

This clone was seen just once. The rearrangement uses TRBV2 and TRBJ2-1; D remains unclear. The CDR3 length is 13 residues. Trimming left V 4 bases short and J 6 bases short, with 10 bases between. Germline lookup yields CDR1 SNHLY and CDR2 FYNNEI. This chain's CDR3 is CASSGSRANEQFF. The DNA for the CDR3 is TGTGCCAGCAGTGGTTCTAGGGCCAATGAGCAGTTCTTC.

V gene TRBV19 combines with J gene TRBJ2-5; 11 bases match TRBD2. The length of the CDR3 is 15 residues. Germline CDR1 reads LNHDA; CDR2 reads SQIVND (reference sequence). J lost 4 bases, V lost 6 bases, and 7 bases had no gene match. This CDR3 is CASRTSGTELETQYF. The CDR3 DNA reads TGTGCCAGTAGGACTAGCGGGACAGAGTTAGAGACCCAGTACTTC.

CDR3 nucleotides: TGTGCCAGCAGCTTGGGGATCAGGCCCTACGAGCAGTACTTC. It yields the protein CASSLGIRPYEQYF. The chain uses TRBV5-4 and TRBJ2-7; no definite D call. The CDR3 consists of 14 residues. CDR1 is SGHNT, CDR2 YYREEE, per germline (reference sequence). The ends were cut back, 0 bases at V and 2 bases at J, with 9 bases in the middle. The entire variable domain, with the rest obtained from reference TRBV5-4 and TRBJ2-7, is as follows: ETGVTQSPTHLIKTRGQQVTLRCSSQSGHNTVSWYQQALGQGPQFIFQYYREEENGRGNFPPRFSGLQFPNYSSELNVNALELDDSALYLCASSLGIRPYEQYFGPGTRLTVT.

This rearrangement joins TRBV18 to TRBJ1-1; possible D gene TRBD1, 5 bases. The CDR3 has 16 amino acids. CDR1 is KGHSH, CDR2 LQKENI, per germline. The V end lost 3 bases, the J end lost 5 bases, and 19 bases lay between the germline ends. This CDR3 reads CASSPNPGPRGTEAFF. DNA for the CDR3: TGTGCCAGCTCACCCAATCCGGGACCGAGGGGAACTGAAGCTTTCTTT.

The chain recombines TRBV6-4 with TRBJ1-2; 12 nucleotides match TRBD1. Germline V lookup: CDR1 MRHNA, CDR2 SNTAGT. After removal of 5 bases from V and 9 bases from J, the junction contained 7 bases not matched to a gene. This CDR3 comprises 14 residues. CDR3 sequence: CASSPWDRGQSYTF. The CDR3, as DNA: TGTGCCAGCAGTCCTTGGGACAGGGGGCAAAGCTACACCTTC.

This clone turned up a few times. The rearrangement uses TRBV29-1 and TRBJ1-5, with a weak D call TRBD1 (5 bases). The ends were cut back, 6 bases at V and 1 base at J, with 10 bases in the middle. Looked up from germline, CDR1 is SQVTM and CDR2 is ANQGSEA. This CDR3 comprises 13 residues. The CDR3 DNA is TGCAGCGTGAGGGGAGCGAGCAATCAGCCCCAGCATTTT. This codes for CSVRGASNQPQHF. Full variable domain (missing parts from reference TRBV29-1 and TRBJ1-5): SAVISQKPSRDICQRGTSLTIQCQVDSQVTMMFWYRQQPGQSLTLIATANQGSEATYESGFVIDKFPISRPNLTFSTLTVSNMSPEDSSIYLCSVRGASNQPQHFGDGTRLSIL.

The rearrangement uses TRBV2 and TRBJ2-7; D is possibly TRBD1 or TRBD2 (5 bases each). The CDR3 sequence is 14 residues long. V was trimmed by 3 bases and J by 2 bases, leaving 11 bases between them. Germline V gene data show CDR1 as SNHLY and CDR2 as FYNNEI. CDR3 DNA sequence: TGTGCCAGCAGTGAGAGGGGATCGGCCTACGAGCAGTACTTC. Protein sequence: CASSERGSAYEQYF.

This chain joins TRBV4-2 and TRBJ2-1; 7 nucleotides line up with TRBD2. Germline V gene sequence: CDR1 LGHNA, CDR2 YNFKEQ. Trimming took 0 bases from V and 3 from J; bases not matched to a gene: 8. The CDR3 is 17 amino acids. CDR3 sequence (DNA): TGTGCCAGCAGCCAAGAGGGAGCGGGCGGGAGCTACAATGAGCAGTTCTTC. It codes for CASSQEGAGGSYNEQFF.

This clone was detected only a few times. V and J are TRBV6-6 and TRBJ1-2; no reliable D call. The length of the CDR3 is 12 residues. V was cut by 5 bases and J by 7 bases, with 11 bases left in between. Germline assignment: CDR1 MNHNY and CDR2 SVGAGI (reference sequence). In DNA form, the CDR3 reads TGTGCCAGCAGTGACCCGCCCGCTGGCTACACCTTC. This gives the protein CASSDPPAGYTF.

The J gene is TRBJ2-3, the V gene TRBV11-1, with a possible D match to TRBD2 (5 bases). With 3 bases removed from V and 5 bases from J, the gap between germline ends came to 9 bases. The CDR3 is made up of 13 amino acids. Germline V gives CDR1 SGHAT, CDR2 FQDESV (reference sequence). Here the CDR3 reads CASSFGDGDTQYF. The CDR3 region has the DNA TGTGCCAGCAGCTTCGGGGATGGAGATACGCAGTATTTT.

This clone was counted only a few times. The rearrangement links TRBV19 to TRBJ2-2, with D perhaps TRBD1 (5 bases). Trimming shortened V by 3 bases and J by 5 bases, and 7 bases separated the two germline ends. The CDR3 length is 13 residues. CDR1 and CDR2 (germline): LNHDA, SQIVND (reference sequence). CDR3 protein: CASSIKGTGELFF. CDR3 DNA sequence: TGTGCCAGTAGTATCAAGGGGACCGGGGAGCTGTTTTTT.

This sequence joins TRBV6-5 and TRBJ1-2, with 7 bases identical to TRBD1. V was clipped by 2 bases and J by 7 bases; unmatched bases: 10. The CDR3 contains 15 residues. Germline assignment: CDR1 MNHEY and CDR2 SVGAGI. The CDR3 bases are TGTGCCAGCAGTTACCGAAAAAACAGGGGTGGTGGCTACACCTTC. Its translation: CASSYRKNRGGGYTF.